This T cell receptor (beta chain) was recorded in a study of PD-L1 blockade in urothelial cancer. V dropped 4 bases and J dropped 0 bases, with 13 bases sitting between them. The CDR3 totals 15 residues. Germline-derived CDR1 and CDR2 are SGHDT and YYEEEE. The time point: peripheral blood 6 weeks after treatment start. Libraries were prepared by immunoSEQ multiplex PCR; TCRdb keeps only in-frame clonotypes and omits some of them. The sample includes under 25,000 clones, 82% of them seen just once. This clonotype originated in a man in his 70s with urothelial cancer. Sequenced material: PBMCs, taken around atezolizumab (anti-PD-L1) treatment. This chain uses TRBV5-6 with TRBJ1-1; D perhaps matches TRBD1 (5 bases). The CDR3 is CASSPWGRMNTEAFF. CDR3 nucleotide sequence: TGTGCCAGCAGCCCCTGGGGCAGAATGAACACTGAAGCTTTCTTT. The variable domain in full, with the rest retrieved from reference TRBV5-6 and TRBJ1-1, is DAGVTQSPTHLIKTRGQQVTLRCSPKSGHDTVSWYQQALGQGPQFIFQYYEEEERQRGNFPDRFSGHQFPNYSSELNVNALLLGDSALYLCASSPWGRMNTEAFFGQGTRLTVV.